In this sample, the clone carrying this T cell receptor beta chain turned up many times. These data are taken from a study of blood T cells in healthy people across ages. This CDR3 region has 12 residues. Germline assignment: CDR1 MGHRA and CDR2 YSYEKL. V lost 8 bases to trimming and J lost 6 bases; unmatched junction nucleotides: 3. Through a sample-barcoded 5' primer and a J-beta primer mix, a second PCR was run for roughly 7 to 11 cycles. TCRdb ran MiXCR on the 5' RACE reads and lists one entry per CDR3 protein. The top ten hold 20% to 25% of the sample, which has 730,000 or so distinct CDR3 sequences, around 40% seen once. Samples had at least 7 million PBMCs isolated from them.

The chain has TRBV4-1 and TRBJ2-4, with 8 bases fitting TRBD1. Sequenced input: blood. The origin of this receptor is a woman aged 55-69 years in good health. The CDR3 DNA sequence: TGCGCCAGCGAAGGACAGGGAAACATTCAGTACTTC. As protein: CASEGQGNIQYF.